Listed here is a single TCR beta chain. Sequenced by immunoSEQ multiplex PCR; TCRdb stores in-frame clones only, minus some. In the table there are under 2,500,000 clones, approximately 96% of which are singletons. This record belongs to a study of shared clonotypes between healthy human individuals. Sample: naive CD4+ T cells sorted from blood. Subset indicated: CD45RA+ positively selected. The TCR was taken from a man aged 18 to 30 in good health.

CDR3: CASSLALAGNTDTQYF. The CDR3 bases are TGTGCCAGCAGCTTAGCCCTAGCGGGGAACACAGATACGCAGTATTTT. J is TRBJ2-3 and V is TRBV7-8, with 9 bases identical to TRBD2. There are 16 residues in the CDR3. Per germline, CDR1 SGHVS and CDR2 FQNEAQ. The ends lost 0 bases at V and 2 bases at J; junction bases unmatched: 3. Using reference TRBV7-8 and TRBJ2-3 for the parts outside the CDR3, the full variable domain is GAGVSQSPRYKVAKRGQDVALRCDPISGHVSLFWYQQALGQGPEFLTYFQNEAQLDKSGLPSDRFFAERPEGSVSTLKIQRTQQEDSAVYLCASSLALAGNTDTQYFGPGTRLTVL.